The rows below give T cell receptor beta chains drawn from one sample of a study of blood T cell repertoires in COVID-19. Data came from immunoSEQ multiplex PCR; TCRdb stores just in-frame clones and leaves some out. The table includes roughly 150,000 clones, under 95% detected once. The specimen was peripheral blood. These receptors were taken from a man younger than 35 with COVID-19, enrolled during active disease. CDR3s include the opening cysteine and the closing phenylalanine or tryptophan. The D gene is left open where the match is weak. Expanded clones get a size class; other rows say once, few or many, or leave the size out.

v_gene	j_gene	len	d_gene	abundance	CDR3aa	CDR3nt
TRBV19	TRBJ2-7	14	-	-	CASSAGQISYEQYF	TGTGCCAGTAGTGCCGGACAGATTTCCTACGAGCAGTACTTC
TRBV7-9	TRBJ1-1	12	-	-	CASSLYGTEAFF	TGTGCCAGCAGCTTATATGGGACAGAAGCTTTCTTT
TRBV5-1	TRBJ2-2	17	TRBD2	-	CASSLNSGSRKTGELFF	TGCGCCAGCAGCTTGAATAGCGGGAGTAGAAAAACCGGGGAGCTGTTTTTT
TRBV7-6	TRBJ2-1	17	TRBD2	-	CASSLLRWTSPNNEQFF	TGTGCCAGCAGCCTCCTCCGTTGGACTAGCCCCAACAATGAGCAGTTCTTC
TRBV19	TRBJ2-7	13	-	-	CASSILRGDEQYF	TGTGCCAGTAGTATTCTGCGGGGTGACGAGCAGTACTTC
TRBV30	TRBJ1-1	14	TRBD1	-	CAWSAGTGALEAFF	TGTGCCTGGAGTGCCGGGACAGGGGCGTTGGAAGCTTTCTTT
TRBV5-1	TRBJ2-1	13	-	-	CASSFQGVNEQFF	TGCGCCAGCAGCTTTCAAGGGGTGAATGAGCAGTTCTTC
TRBV29-1	TRBJ2-1	13	TRBD1	-	CSVETGDYNEQFF	TGCAGCGTTGAGACAGGGGATTACAATGAGCAGTTCTTC
TRBV13	TRBJ2-7	14	TRBD2	-	CASSFSGSSYEQYF	TGTGCCAGCAGCTTTAGCGGGAGTTCCTACGAGCAGTACTTC
TRBV18	TRBJ1-1	14	TRBD1	-	CASSPPGTATEAFF	TGTGCCAGCTCACCACCAGGGACAGCTACTGAAGCTTTCTTT
TRBV6-4	TRBJ2-3	14	TRBD2	-	CASSPSGGTDTQYF	TGTGCCAGCTCCCCTAGCGGGGGCACAGATACGCAGTATTTT
TRBV12-3/TRBV12-4	TRBJ2-1	13	-	-	CASSRSSYNEQFF	TGTGCCAGCAGTCGATCTAGCTACAATGAGCAGTTCTTC
TRBV6-1	TRBJ1-4	15	-	once	CASSDSGQLDGKLLF	TGTGCCAGCAGTGACTCCGGACAGTTGGACGGGAAACTGCTTTTT
TRBV6-5	TRBJ1-3	16	-	-	CASSYSSSGAGNTIYF	TGTGCCAGCAGTTACTCGAGCTCAGGGGCTGGAAACACCATATATTTT
TRBV14	TRBJ2-1	14	-	-	CASSHPGTYNEQFF	TGTGCCAGCAGCCACCCCGGGACTTACAATGAGCAGTTCTTC
TRBV19	TRBJ2-1	15	TRBD2	-	CASTVVAGESNEQFF	TGTGCCAGTACCGTCGTGGCGGGAGAGAGCAATGAGCAGTTCTTC
TRBV15	TRBJ2-1	14	TRBD1	-	CATSRGTGYNEQFF	TGTGCCACCAGCAGAGGGACAGGGTACAATGAGCAGTTCTTC
TRBV29-1	TRBJ1-3	11	-	-	CSGSRGNTIYF	TGCAGCGGCTCCCGGGGAAACACCATATATTTT
TRBV6-5	TRBJ1-5	13	-	-	CASSRRDGGPQHF	TGTGCCAGCAGTCGGCGGGACGGTGGGCCCCAGCATTTT
TRBV6-6	TRBJ2-7	14	-	-	CASGEAGLSYEQYF	TGTGCCAGCGGGGAAGCGGGTCTCTCCTACGAGCAGTACTTC
TRBV27	TRBJ2-7	15	-	-	CASSFSWGLAGEQYF	TGTGCCAGCAGTTTTAGTTGGGGGCTGGCTGGCGAGCAGTACTTC
TRBV7-8	TRBJ1-5	14	-	-	CASTADRSNQPQHF	TGTGCCAGCACCGCGGACAGAAGCAATCAGCCCCAGCATTTT
TRBV10-1	TRBJ1-6	17	-	-	CATQRSNRTRRSSPLHF	TGCGCCACCCAAAGGAGTAATCGGACAAGGCGTTCGTCACCCCTCCACTTT
TRBV6-2/TRBV6-3	TRBJ1-5	15	TRBD1	once	CASSSTGARNQPQHF	TGTGCCAGCAGCTCGACAGGGGCCCGAAATCAGCCCCAGCATTTT
TRBV27	TRBJ2-5	15	-	-	CASSLYRGGGETQYF	TGTGCCAGCAGTTTATACAGGGGAGGAGGAGAGACCCAGTACTTC
TRBV28	TRBJ2-7	13	-	-	CASSPIDYYEQYF	TGTGCCAGCAGTCCCATAGACTACTACGAGCAGTACTTC
TRBV28	TRBJ2-1	15	-	-	CASSFVRDSYNEQFF	TGTGCCAGCAGTTTTGTCAGGGACTCCTACAATGAGCAGTTCTTC
TRBV10-3	TRBJ2-1	16	TRBD2	few	CAISESPGLALNEQFF	TGTGCCATCAGTGAGTCTCCGGGACTAGCGCTCAATGAGCAGTTCTTC
TRBV5-1	TRBJ1-2	13	TRBD1	-	CASSLVQGYGYTF	TGCGCCAGCAGCTTGGTACAGGGGTACGGCTACACCTTC
TRBV15	TRBJ2-7	15	-	-	CATSRDRQETYEQYF	TGTGCCACCAGCAGAGACCGACAGGAGACCTACGAGCAGTACTTC
TRBV13	TRBJ1-2	16	TRBD1	-	CASSPQGTGGRNGYTF	TGTGCCAGCAGCCCCCAGGGGACAGGGGGCAGGAATGGCTACACCTTC
TRBV12-1	TRBJ1-2	13	-	-	CASSSPLNYGYTF	TGTGCCAGCAGTTCTCCACTCAACTATGGCTACACCTTC
TRBV4-1	TRBJ2-7	15	-	-	CASSQDHDGSYEQYF	TGCGCCAGCAGCCAAGATCACGACGGGTCCTACGAGCAGTACTTC
TRBV4-1	TRBJ1-1	15	-	-	CASSQGSFRGTEAFF	TGCGCCAGCAGCCAAGGCTCCTTCCGGGGAACTGAAGCTTTCTTT
TRBV27	TRBJ1-2	18	TRBD1	-	CASSFSQGAGLSAYGYTF	TGTGCCAGCAGTTTTTCACAGGGGGCTGGTCTCTCCGCCTATGGCTACACCTTC
TRBV27	TRBJ2-2	17	TRBD2	-	CASSTPTSGRSTGELFF	TGTGCCAGCAGTACACCGACTAGCGGGAGGTCCACCGGGGAGCTGTTTTTT
TRBV7-9	TRBJ1-2	17	TRBD1	-	CASSSWTGSGGNYGYTF	TGTGCCAGCAGCTCCTGGACCGGGTCAGGGGGGAACTATGGCTACACCTTC
TRBV15	TRBJ1-1	14	-	once	CATSTPDRNTEAFF	TGTGCCACCAGCACACCGGACAGGAACACTGAAGCTTTCTTT
TRBV6-5	TRBJ2-2	16	TRBD2	-	CASSYSSGRTNGELFF	TGTGCCAGCAGTTACTCTAGCGGGAGGACTAACGGGGAGCTGTTTTTT
TRBV5-1	TRBJ1-5	14	-	-	CASSLDSVDQPQHF	TGCGCCAGCAGCTTGGATAGTGTTGATCAGCCCCAGCATTTT
TRBV7-9	TRBJ1-5	17	TRBD1	-	CASSPYRGGYNNQPQHF	TGTGCCAGCAGCCCATACAGGGGAGGATATAACAATCAGCCCCAGCATTTT
TRBV7-8	TRBJ2-3	16	TRBD2	-	CASSLTPGTSSDTQYF	TGTGCCAGCAGCTTAACCCCCGGGACTAGCTCAGATACGCAGTATTTT
TRBV6-2/TRBV6-3	TRBJ2-7	15	TRBD2	-	CASSRTSGRTYEQYF	TGTGCCAGCAGTCGGACTAGCGGGAGAACCTACGAGCAGTACTTC
TRBV19	TRBJ1-2	13	-	once	CASGLRGLQGYTF	TGTGCCAGTGGATTGCGGGGGTTGCAGGGCTACACCTTC
TRBV10-3	TRBJ1-6	14	TRBD1	-	CAARDRLDYSPLHF	TGTGCCGCACGGGACAGACTCGACTATTCACCCCTCCACTTT